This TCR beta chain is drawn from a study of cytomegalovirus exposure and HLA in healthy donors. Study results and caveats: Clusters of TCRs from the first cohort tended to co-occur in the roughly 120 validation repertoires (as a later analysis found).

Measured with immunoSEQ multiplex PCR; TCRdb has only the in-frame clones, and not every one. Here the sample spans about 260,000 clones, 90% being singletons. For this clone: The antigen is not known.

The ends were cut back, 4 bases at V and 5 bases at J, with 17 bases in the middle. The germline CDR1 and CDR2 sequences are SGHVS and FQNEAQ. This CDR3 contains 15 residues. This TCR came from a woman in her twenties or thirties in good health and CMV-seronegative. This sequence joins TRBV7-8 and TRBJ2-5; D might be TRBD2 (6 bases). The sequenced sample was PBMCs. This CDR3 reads CASSWGRNGMETQYF. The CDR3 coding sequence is TGTGCCAGCAGCTGGGGGAGGAACGGGATGGAGACCCAGTACTTC.